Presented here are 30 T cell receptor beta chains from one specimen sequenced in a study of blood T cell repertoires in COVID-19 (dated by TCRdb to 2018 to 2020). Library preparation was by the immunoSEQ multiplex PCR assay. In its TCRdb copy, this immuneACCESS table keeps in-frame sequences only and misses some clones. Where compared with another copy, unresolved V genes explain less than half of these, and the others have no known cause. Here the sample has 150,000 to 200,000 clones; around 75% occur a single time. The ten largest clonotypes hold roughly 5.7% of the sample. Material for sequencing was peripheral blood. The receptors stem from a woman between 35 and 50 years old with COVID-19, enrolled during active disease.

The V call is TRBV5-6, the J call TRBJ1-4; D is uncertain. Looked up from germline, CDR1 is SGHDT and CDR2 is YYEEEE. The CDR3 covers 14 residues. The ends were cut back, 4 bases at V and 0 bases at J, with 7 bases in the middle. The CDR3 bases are TGTGCCAGCAGCCCGGGAGCAACTAATGAAAAACTGTTTTTT. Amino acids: CASSPGATNEKLFF. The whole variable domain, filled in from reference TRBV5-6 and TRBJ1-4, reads DAGVTQSPTHLIKTRGQQVTLRCSPKSGHDTVSWYQQALGQGPQFIFQYYEEEERQRGNFPDRFSGHQFPNYSSELNVNALLLGDSALYLCASSPGATNEKLFFGSGTQLSVL.

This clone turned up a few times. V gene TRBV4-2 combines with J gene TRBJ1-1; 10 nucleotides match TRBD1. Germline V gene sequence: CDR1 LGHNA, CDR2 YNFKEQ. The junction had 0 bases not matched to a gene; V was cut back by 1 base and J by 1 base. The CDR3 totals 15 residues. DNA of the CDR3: TGTGCCAGCAGCCAAGGGGACAGGGGGAACACTGAAGCTTTCTTT. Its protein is CASSQGDRGNTEAFF.

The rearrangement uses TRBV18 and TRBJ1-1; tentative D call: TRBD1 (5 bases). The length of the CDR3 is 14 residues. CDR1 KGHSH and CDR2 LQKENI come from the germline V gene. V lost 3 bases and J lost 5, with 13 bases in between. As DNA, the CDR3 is TGTGCCAGCTCACCCCTCGAAGGGGCGACTGAAGCTTTCTTT. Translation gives CASSPLEGATEAFF. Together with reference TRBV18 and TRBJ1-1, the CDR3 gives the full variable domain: NAGVMQNPRHLVRRRGQEARLRCSPMKGHSHVYWYRQLPEEGLKFMVYLQKENIIDESGMPKERFSAEFPKEGPSILRIQQVVRGDSAAYFCASSPLEGATEAFFGQGTRLTVV.

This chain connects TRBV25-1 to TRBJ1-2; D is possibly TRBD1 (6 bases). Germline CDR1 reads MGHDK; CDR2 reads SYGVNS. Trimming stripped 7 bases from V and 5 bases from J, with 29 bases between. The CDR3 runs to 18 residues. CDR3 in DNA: TGTGCCAGCACCCCCCAAATACAGGGAACCGGGTTTTCTTATGGCTACACCTTC. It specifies CASTPQIQGTGFSYGYTF.

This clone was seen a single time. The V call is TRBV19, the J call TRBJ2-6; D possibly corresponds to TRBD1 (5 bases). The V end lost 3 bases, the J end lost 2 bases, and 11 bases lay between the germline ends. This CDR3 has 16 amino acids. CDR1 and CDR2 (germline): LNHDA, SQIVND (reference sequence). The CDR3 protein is CASSIQDTPGANVLTF. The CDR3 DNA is TGTGCCAGTAGTATCCAGGACACCCCTGGGGCCAACGTCCTGACTTTC.

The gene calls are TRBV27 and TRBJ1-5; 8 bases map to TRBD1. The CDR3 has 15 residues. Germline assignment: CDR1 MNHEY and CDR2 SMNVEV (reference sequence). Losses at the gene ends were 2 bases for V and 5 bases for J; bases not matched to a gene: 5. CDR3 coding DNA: TGTGCCAGCAGTTTAGTACCAGGGGGCTATCAGCCCCAGCATTTT. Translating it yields CASSLVPGGYQPQHF.

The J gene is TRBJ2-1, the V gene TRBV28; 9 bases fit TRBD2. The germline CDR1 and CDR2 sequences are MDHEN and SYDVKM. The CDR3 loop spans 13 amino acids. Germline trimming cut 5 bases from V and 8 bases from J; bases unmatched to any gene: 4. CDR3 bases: TGTGCCAGCAGTCTTGGACTAGCGTATGAGCAGTTCTTC. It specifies CASSLGLAYEQFF.

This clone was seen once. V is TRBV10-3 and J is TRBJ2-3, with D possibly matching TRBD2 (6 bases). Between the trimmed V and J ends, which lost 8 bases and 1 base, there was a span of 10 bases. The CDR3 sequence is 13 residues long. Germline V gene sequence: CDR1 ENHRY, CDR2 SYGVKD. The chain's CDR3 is CAIGQRGTDTQYF. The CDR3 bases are TGTGCCATCGGGCAGCGGGGCACAGATACGCAGTATTTT.

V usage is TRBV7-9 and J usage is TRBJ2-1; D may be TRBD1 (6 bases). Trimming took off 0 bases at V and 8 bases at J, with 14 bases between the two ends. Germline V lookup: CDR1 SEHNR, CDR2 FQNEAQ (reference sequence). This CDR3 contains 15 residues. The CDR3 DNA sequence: TGTGCCAGCAGCTTAGCCGCAGGGGATAGCCATGAGCAGTTCTTC. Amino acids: CASSLAAGDSHEQFF.

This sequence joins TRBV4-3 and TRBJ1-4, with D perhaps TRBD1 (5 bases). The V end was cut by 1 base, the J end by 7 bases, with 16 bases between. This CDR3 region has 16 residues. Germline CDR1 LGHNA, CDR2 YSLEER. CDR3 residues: CASSQGYGGGSEKLFF. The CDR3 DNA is TGCGCCAGCAGCCAAGGATACGGGGGTGGGAGTGAAAAACTGTTTTTT.

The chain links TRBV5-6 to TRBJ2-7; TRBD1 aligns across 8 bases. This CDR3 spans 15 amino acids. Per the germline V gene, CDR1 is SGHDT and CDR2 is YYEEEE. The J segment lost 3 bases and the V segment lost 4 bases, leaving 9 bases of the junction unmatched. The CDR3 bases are TGTGCCAGCAGCCTTCCGGACAGGGCATTCTACGAGCAGTACTTC. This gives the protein CASSLPDRAFYEQYF.

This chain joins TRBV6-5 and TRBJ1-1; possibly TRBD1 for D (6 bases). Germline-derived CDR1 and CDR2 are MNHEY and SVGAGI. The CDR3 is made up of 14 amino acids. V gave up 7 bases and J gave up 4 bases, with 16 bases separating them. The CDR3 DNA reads TGTGCCAGCACCCAGGGGCAACTTACCACTGAAGCTTTCTTT. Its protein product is CASTQGQLTTEAFF.

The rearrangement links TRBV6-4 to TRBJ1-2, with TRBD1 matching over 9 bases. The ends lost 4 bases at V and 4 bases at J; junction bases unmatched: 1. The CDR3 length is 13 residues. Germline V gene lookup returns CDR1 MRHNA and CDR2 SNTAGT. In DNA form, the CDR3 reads TGTGCCAGCAGTGCGACAGGGGGCTATGGCTACACCTTC. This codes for CASSATGGYGYTF.

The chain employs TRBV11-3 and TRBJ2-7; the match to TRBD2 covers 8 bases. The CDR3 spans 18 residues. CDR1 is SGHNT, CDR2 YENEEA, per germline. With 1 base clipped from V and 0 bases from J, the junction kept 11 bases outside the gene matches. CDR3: CASSLALVAGQRSYEQYF. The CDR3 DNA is TGTGCCAGCAGCTTAGCATTGGTAGCGGGGCAACGCTCCTACGAGCAGTACTTC.

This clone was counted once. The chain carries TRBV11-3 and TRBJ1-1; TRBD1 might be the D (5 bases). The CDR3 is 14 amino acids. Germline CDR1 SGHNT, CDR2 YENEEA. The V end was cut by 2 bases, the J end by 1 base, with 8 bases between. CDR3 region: CASSLRGGNTEAFF. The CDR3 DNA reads TGTGCCAGCAGCTTAAGGGGAGGGAACACTGAAGCTTTCTTT.

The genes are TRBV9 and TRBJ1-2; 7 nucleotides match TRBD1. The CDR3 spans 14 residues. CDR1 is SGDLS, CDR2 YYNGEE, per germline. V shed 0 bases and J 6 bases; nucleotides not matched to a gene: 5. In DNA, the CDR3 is TGTGCCAGCAGCGTAGCTACAGGGGACAATGGCTACACCTTC. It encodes CASSVATGDNGYTF.

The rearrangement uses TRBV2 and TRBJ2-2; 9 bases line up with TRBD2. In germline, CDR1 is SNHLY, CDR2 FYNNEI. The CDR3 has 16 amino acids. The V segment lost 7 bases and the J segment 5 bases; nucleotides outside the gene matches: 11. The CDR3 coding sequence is TGTGCCAGCACCCCAGAGCTAGCGGGGTTTACCGGGGAGCTGTTTTTT. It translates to CASTPELAGFTGELFF.

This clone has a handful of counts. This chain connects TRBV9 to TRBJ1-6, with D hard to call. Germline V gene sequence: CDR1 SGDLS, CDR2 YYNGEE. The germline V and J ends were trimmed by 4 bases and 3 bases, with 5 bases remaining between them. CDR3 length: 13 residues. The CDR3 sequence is CASSTNYNSPLHF. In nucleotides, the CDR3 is TGTGCCAGCAGCACAAACTATAATTCACCCCTCCACTTT.

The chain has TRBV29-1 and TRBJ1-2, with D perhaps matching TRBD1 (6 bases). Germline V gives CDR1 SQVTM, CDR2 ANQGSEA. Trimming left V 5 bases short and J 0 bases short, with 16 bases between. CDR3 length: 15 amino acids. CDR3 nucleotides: TGCAGCGTTCGTACCTCGGGACATACTAACTATGGCTACACCTTC. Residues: CSVRTSGHTNYGYTF.

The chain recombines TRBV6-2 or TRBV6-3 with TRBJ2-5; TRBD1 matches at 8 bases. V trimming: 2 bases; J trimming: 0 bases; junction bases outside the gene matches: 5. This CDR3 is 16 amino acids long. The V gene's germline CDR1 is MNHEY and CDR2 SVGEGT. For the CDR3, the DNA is TGTGCCAGCAGTTACGAACAGGGGGAGGACCAAGAGACCCAGTACTTC. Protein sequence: CASSYEQGEDQETQYF.

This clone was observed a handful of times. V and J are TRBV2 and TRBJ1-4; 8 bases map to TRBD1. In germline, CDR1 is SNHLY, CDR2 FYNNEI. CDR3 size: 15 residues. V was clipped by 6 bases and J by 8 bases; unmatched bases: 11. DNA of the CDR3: TGTGCCAGCAGGGACAGGGACCCAGTATGGGAAAAACTGTTTTTT. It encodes CASRDRDPVWEKLFF.

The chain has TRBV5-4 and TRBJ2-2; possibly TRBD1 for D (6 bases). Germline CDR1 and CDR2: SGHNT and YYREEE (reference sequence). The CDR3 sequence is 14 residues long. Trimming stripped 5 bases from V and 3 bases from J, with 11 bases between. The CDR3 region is CASRQGSDTGELFF. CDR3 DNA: TGTGCCAGCAGACAGGGTTCGGACACCGGGGAGCTGTTTTTT.

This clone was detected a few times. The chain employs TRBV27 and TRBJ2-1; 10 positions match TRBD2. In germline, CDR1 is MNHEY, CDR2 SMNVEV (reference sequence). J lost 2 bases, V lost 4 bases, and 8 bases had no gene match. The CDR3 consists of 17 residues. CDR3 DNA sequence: TGTGCCAGCAGTTCGGTCATCACTAGCGGGACCTACAATGAGCAGTTCTTC. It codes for CASSSVITSGTYNEQFF.

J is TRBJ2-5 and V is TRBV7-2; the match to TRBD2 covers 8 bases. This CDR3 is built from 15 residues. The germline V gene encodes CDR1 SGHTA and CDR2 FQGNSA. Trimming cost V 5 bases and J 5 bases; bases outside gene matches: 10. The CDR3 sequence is CASSQSIRGGETQYF. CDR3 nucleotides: TGTGCCAGCAGCCAAAGTATCCGGGGGGGGGAGACCCAGTACTTC. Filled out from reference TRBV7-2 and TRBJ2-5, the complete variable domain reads GAGVSQSPSNKVTEKGKDVELRCDPISGHTALYWYRQSLGQGLEFLIYFQGNSAPDKSGLPSDRFSAERTGGSVSTLTIQRTQQEDSAVYLCASSQSIRGGETQYFGPGTRLLVL.

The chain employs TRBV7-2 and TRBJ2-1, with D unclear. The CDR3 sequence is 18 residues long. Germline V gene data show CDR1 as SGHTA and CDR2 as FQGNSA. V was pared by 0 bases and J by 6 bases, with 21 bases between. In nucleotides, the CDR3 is TGTGCCAGCAGCTTAGCGTCCCAAGGCCCCCACCGAGGCAATGAGCAGTTCTTC. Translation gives CASSLASQGPHRGNEQFF.

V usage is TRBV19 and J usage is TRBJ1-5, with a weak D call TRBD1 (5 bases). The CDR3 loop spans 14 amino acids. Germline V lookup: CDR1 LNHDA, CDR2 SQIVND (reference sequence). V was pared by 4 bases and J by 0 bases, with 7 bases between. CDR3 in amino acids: CASSTQDSNQPQHF. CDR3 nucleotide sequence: TGTGCCAGTAGTACACAGGATAGCAATCAGCCCCAGCATTTT.

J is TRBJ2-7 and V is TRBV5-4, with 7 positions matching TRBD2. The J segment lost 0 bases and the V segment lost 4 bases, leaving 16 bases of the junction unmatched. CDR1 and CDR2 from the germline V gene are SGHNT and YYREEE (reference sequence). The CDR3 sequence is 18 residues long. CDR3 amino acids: CASSRWNMRETFSYEQYF. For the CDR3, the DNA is TGTGCCAGCAGCCGTTGGAATATGCGGGAGACTTTCTCCTACGAGCAGTACTTC.

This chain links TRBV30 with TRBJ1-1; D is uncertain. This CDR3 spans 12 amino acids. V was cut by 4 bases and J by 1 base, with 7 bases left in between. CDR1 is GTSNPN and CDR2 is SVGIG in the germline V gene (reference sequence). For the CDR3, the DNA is TGTGCCTGGACGAAGCAGAACACTGAAGCTTTCTTT. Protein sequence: CAWTKQNTEAFF.

CDR3 bases: TGTGCCAGCTCACCAGACAGGGGTTACAATGAGCAGTTCTTC. The encoded protein is CASSPDRGYNEQFF. V and J are TRBV18 and TRBJ2-1; 8 bases are shared with TRBD1. The CDR3 extends over 14 amino acids. Germline values: CDR1 KGHSH, CDR2 LQKENI. J was trimmed by 4 bases and V by 2 bases; bases with no gene match: 1. The variable domain in full, with the rest retrieved from reference TRBV18 and TRBJ2-1, is NAGVMQNPRHLVRRRGQEARLRCSPMKGHSHVYWYRQLPEEGLKFMVYLQKENIIDESGMPKERFSAEFPKEGPSILRIQQVVRGDSAAYFCASSPDRGYNEQFFGPGTRLTVL.

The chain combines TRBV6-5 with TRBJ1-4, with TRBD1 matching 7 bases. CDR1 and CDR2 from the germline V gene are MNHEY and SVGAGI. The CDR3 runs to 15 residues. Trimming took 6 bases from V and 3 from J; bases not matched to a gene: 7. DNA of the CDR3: TGTGCCAGCAGCTACGACAGGGTACCTAATGAAAAACTGTTTTTT. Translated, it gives CASSYDRVPNEKLFF.